The TCR delta chain described here comes from a study of gamma-delta T cells after stem cell transplantation. With V trimmed by 3 bases and J by 1 base, 13 bases remained unmatched. This CDR3 spans 18 amino acids. Germline V gene sequence: CDR1 GEAIGNYY, CDR2 EKD. TCRdb re-called clones from the RT-PCR reads using CATT. The sample lists around 1,100 delta-chain clones; about 3.5% were seen once. Within the sample, this clone is medium-sized. It is likely a read error: a sequence one base away is far more abundant. The origin of this receptor is a human donor. It is not recorded whose cells these are; they may come from a transplant donor. The chain has TRDV2 and TRDJ1; TRDD3 matches at 10 bases. The specimen sequenced was gamma-delta T cells. CDR3 amino acids: CACDAVLGGYGSTDKLIF. The DNA of the CDR3 is TGTGCCTGTGACGCTGTACTCGGGGGATACGGGTCCACCGATAAACTCATCTTT.